These 20 T cell receptor beta chains were sequenced from one sample in a study of blood T cells in healthy people across ages. A second about 7 to 11 cycle PCR used barcoded and J-beta primers. Using its own MiXCR run on the 5' RACE reads, TCRdb lists one record per CDR3 protein. The repertoire includes fewer than 800,000 distinct CDR3 sequences, around 25% of them detected once, and 8% to 10% sits in the top ten. This same sample was also taken into another study, of T cells of mothers and their children.

The sample comprised blood. These TCRs come from a boy between 10 and 17 years old in good health.

The chain joins TRBV12-3 or TRBV12-4 to TRBJ2-7; 12 bases match TRBD2. Trimming removed 6 bases from V and 4 bases from J; junction bases left unmatched: 7. The CDR3 totals 15 residues. The chain's CDR3 is CASRGGGLAGYEQYF. As DNA, the CDR3 is TGTGCCAGCAGGGGTGGGGGACTAGCGGGTTACGAGCAGTACTTC.

The chain employs TRBV7-9 and TRBJ2-1, with TRBD2 matching 11 bases. Trimming cost V 3 bases and J 5 bases; bases outside gene matches: 6. Germline CDR1 and CDR2: SEHNR and FQNEAQ (reference sequence). The CDR3 has 16 residues. The CDR3, as DNA: TGTGCCAGCAGCTTCGGTCTAGCGGGAGGCGACAATGAGCAGTTCTTC. Protein sequence: CASSFGLAGGDNEQFF.

The V and J genes are TRBV5-6 and TRBJ2-5; 9 bases map to TRBD2. Germline assignment: CDR1 SGHDT and CDR2 YYEEEE. The CDR3 is 17 amino acids. Losses at the gene ends were 4 bases for V and 2 bases for J; bases not matched to a gene: 12. The CDR3 is CASSRGWASGTQETQYF. CDR3 bases: TGTGCCAGCAGCCGGGGATGGGCTAGCGGGACGCAAGAGACCCAGTACTTC.

The rearrangement links TRBV7-3 to TRBJ2-5; TRBD2 matches at 9 bases. This CDR3 spans 17 amino acids. Germline V gene lookup returns CDR1 SGHTA and CDR2 FQGTGA. Trimming removed 2 bases from V and 7 bases from J; junction bases left unmatched: 14. This CDR3 is CASSLLPSGDSSGTQYF. DNA for the CDR3: TGTGCCAGCAGCTTATTGCCTAGCGGGGACTCTTCGGGGACCCAGTACTTC.

The chain uses TRBV11-3 and TRBJ2-2; 8 bases are shared with TRBD2. Germline lookup yields CDR1 SGHNT and CDR2 YENEEA. V was pared by 3 bases and J by 6 bases, with 3 bases of the junction left unmatched. The CDR3 sequence is 14 residues long. DNA for the CDR3: TGTGCCAGCAGCTTTCTAGCGGGTTCCGGGGAGCTGTTTTTT. Protein product: CASSFLAGSGELFF.

V and J are TRBV20-1 and TRBJ2-2, with D unresolved. The CDR3 covers 15 residues. Germline CDR1 and CDR2: DFQATT and SNEGSKA (reference sequence). V lost 0 bases and J 2 bases, leaving 10 bases between the germline ends. The DNA of the CDR3 is TGCAGTGCTAGAGAGGGTTCAACCAACACCGGGGAGCTGTTTTTT. Its protein product is CSAREGSTNTGELFF.

This clonotype was seen more than once but under ten times. The V call is TRBV6-5, the J call TRBJ1-1; D is ambiguous. Per germline, CDR1 MNHEY and CDR2 SVGAGI. The CDR3 loop spans 14 amino acids. V shed 8 bases and J shed 5 bases, with 18 bases lying between them. The CDR3 DNA reads TGTGCCAGCTTCCCGGGAAATCCGGGGACTGAAGCTTTCTTT. This gives the protein CASFPGNPGTEAFF.

This clonotype showed up just a few times. Compared with germline, one end of the junction differs, possibly owing to a read error. The rearrangement joins TRBV27 to TRBJ1-2, with a weak D call TRBD1 (5 bases). Germline CDR1 is MNHEY and CDR2 is SMNVEV (reference sequence). There are 9 residues in the CDR3. The CDR3 DNA follows: TGTGCCAGCCGACAGAACCCTCTCTTC. Encoded protein: CASRQNPLF.

This clonotype has just a few counts. The rearrangement joins TRBV12-3 or TRBV12-4 to TRBJ1-6; TRBD1 agrees at 7 bases. Trimming took 1 base from V and 9 from J; bases not matched to a gene: 3. The CDR3 sequence is 14 residues long. The DNA for the CDR3 is TGTGCCAGCAGTTTAGAACAGGGGCGTTCACCCCTCCACTTT. The encoded protein is CASSLEQGRSPLHF.

This clonotype was detected only a few times. The chain joins TRBV29-1 to TRBJ2-5; 7 bases agree with TRBD1. The closer fit of TRBJ2-7 to the DNA end suggests the J call may be wrong. The CDR3 sequence is 14 residues long. Germline V gene lookup returns CDR1 SQVTM and CDR2 ANQGSEA. This CDR3 is CSVHLSGGSYEQYF. CDR3 nucleotide sequence: TGCAGCGTCCACCTCTCAGGGGGAAGTTACGAGCAGTACTTC.

The V gene is TRBV4-1, the J gene TRBJ2-4; 10 nucleotides agree with TRBD2. Germline lookup yields CDR1 MGHRA and CDR2 YSYEKL. Losses at the gene ends were 2 bases for V and 8 bases for J; bases not matched to a gene: 6. This CDR3 is built from 15 residues. The CDR3 DNA reads TGCGCCAGCAGCCAACTTACCGGGACTAGCGACATTCAGTACTTC. Protein product: CASSQLTGTSDIQYF.

This clonotype was picked up a small number of times. J is TRBJ2-5 and V is TRBV29-1; possible D gene TRBD2, 5 bases. Trimming removed 6 bases from V and 5 bases from J, with 28 bases in between. The CDR3 sequence is 17 residues long. Germline V gene data show CDR1 as SQVTM and CDR2 as ANQGSEA. The CDR3 spells CSVAGLTEIRTSETQYF. The DNA of the CDR3 is TGCAGCGTCGCCGGACTCACGGAAATTCGAACAAGCGAGACCCAGTACTTC.

To note about this clonotype: Germline is not matched at one junction end, which may reflect a read error. The genes are TRBV4-3 and TRBJ2-7; TRBD1 agrees at 10 bases. Germline V gives CDR1 LGHNA, CDR2 YSLEER. CDR3 size: 15 residues. CDR3 region: CASGQEGQGDYEQYF. The CDR3 DNA reads as TGCGCCAGCGGCCAAGAAGGACAGGGGGACTACGAGCAGTACTTC.

The chain recombines TRBV10-3 with TRBJ2-5; 12 nucleotides line up with TRBD2. The germline V gene encodes CDR1 ENHRY and CDR2 SYGVKD. There are 15 residues in the CDR3. The V and J ends lost 10 bases and 5 bases, in that order; junction bases with no gene match: 11. CDR3 loop: CATLKTSGSGETQYF. In DNA form, the CDR3 reads TGTGCCACACTAAAGACTAGCGGGAGTGGGGAGACCCAGTACTTC.

In its sample, this clonotype was seen a few times. CDR3 sequence: CASSSVAGANVLTF. The DNA of the CDR3 is TGTGCCAGCAGCTCGGTAGCTGGGGCCAACGTCCTGACTTTC. The chain has TRBV7-9 and TRBJ2-6; D not resolved. Looked up from germline, CDR1 is SEHNR and CDR2 is FQNEAQ (reference sequence). V was cut by 4 bases and J by 2 bases, with 6 bases left in between. The CDR3 sequence is 14 residues long.

This clonotype was seen a few times. The chain employs TRBV7-9 and TRBJ1-1; no definite D call. Germline assignment: CDR1 SEHNR and CDR2 FQNEAQ (reference sequence). This CDR3 spans 15 amino acids. Trimming took 5 bases from V and 4 from J, leaving 17 bases between them. CDR3 sequence: CASSLWERGGTEAFF. Written as DNA, the CDR3 is TGTGCCAGCAGCCTTTGGGAGCGTGGTGGCACTGAAGCTTTCTTT.

This clonotype was seen a few times. The V gene is TRBV5-1, the J gene TRBJ2-7; TRBD2 matches 7 bases. The CDR3 has 14 residues. Losses at the gene ends were 2 bases for V and 2 bases for J; bases not matched to a gene: 4. CDR1 SGHRS and CDR2 YFSETQ come from the germline V gene. The chain's CDR3 is CASSFTGTTYEQYF. The CDR3 DNA sequence: TGCGCCAGCAGCTTCACCGGGACTACCTACGAGCAGTACTTC. Full variable domain (rest looked up from reference TRBV5-1 and TRBJ2-7): KAGVTQTPRYLIKTRGQQVTLSCSPISGHRSVSWYQQTPGQGLQFLFEYFSETQRNKGNFPGRFSGRQFSNSRSEMNVSTLELGDSALYLCASSFTGTTYEQYFGPGTRLTVT.

This clonotype was seen only a few times. The CDR3 reads CSVETGAQNTEAFF. The CDR3 coding sequence is TGCAGCGTTGAAACCGGGGCCCAGAACACTGAAGCTTTCTTT. The rearrangement links TRBV29-1 to TRBJ1-1; perhaps TRBD1 as D (5 bases). Germline V gene sequence: CDR1 SQVTM, CDR2 ANQGSEA. V lost 2 bases to trimming and J lost 1 base, with 11 bases between them. This CDR3 has 14 residues.

This clonotype was observed a few times. The chain has TRBV2 and TRBJ1-6; D unclear. The CDR3 length is 16 residues. The V gene lost 6 bases and the J gene lost 5 bases, with 17 bases spanning the gap. Germline V gives CDR1 SNHLY, CDR2 FYNNEI. CDR3 sequence: CASSLLQYIDNSPLHF. DNA of the CDR3: TGTGCCAGCAGCCTACTACAATACATCGATAATTCACCCCTCCACTTT.

The CDR3 region has the DNA TGCGCCAGCAGCCAAGATCGAGTAGCGGGAGGATACGGGGAGCTGTTTTTT. Amino acid sequence: CASSQDRVAGGYGELFF. The V gene is TRBV4-1, the J gene TRBJ2-2, with TRBD2 matching over 10 bases. Germline V gene sequence: CDR1 MGHRA, CDR2 YSYEKL. The CDR3 covers 17 residues. J gave up 7 bases and V 0 bases, and 8 bases lay outside the gene matches.